This T cell receptor (beta chain) emerged from a study of control samples from healthy donors and cancer patients. Method: immunoSEQ multiplex PCR; TCRdb's copy keeps in-frame clones and lacks some. The table lists roughly 130,000 clones, about 95% of them singletons. V was pared by 6 bases and J by 0 bases, with 6 bases between. CDR1 and CDR2 (germline): MNHEY, SVGAGI. This CDR3 has 12 residues. The TCR comes from a man in his thirties or forties in good health. Sequenced input: blood. The chain has TRBV6-5 and TRBJ2-7; D gene ambiguous. The CDR3 spells CASSQSSYEQYF. The CDR3 nucleotides are TGTGCCAGCAGCCAGAGCTCCTACGAGCAGTACTTC.